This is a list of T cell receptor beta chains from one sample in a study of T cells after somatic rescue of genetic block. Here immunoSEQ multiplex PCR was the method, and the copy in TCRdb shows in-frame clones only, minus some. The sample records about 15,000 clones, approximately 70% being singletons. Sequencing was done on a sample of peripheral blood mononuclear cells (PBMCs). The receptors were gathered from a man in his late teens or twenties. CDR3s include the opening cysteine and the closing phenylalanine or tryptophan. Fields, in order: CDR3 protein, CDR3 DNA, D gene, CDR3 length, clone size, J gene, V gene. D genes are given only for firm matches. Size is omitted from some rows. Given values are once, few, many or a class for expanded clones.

cdr3_aa: CASSIIRTGDRYNEQFF
cdr3_nt: TGTGCCAGTAGTATCATCCGAACGGGAGACAGATACAATGAGCAGTTCTTC
d_call: -
cdr3_length: 17
clone_size: -
j_call: TRBJ2-1
v_call: TRBV19

cdr3_aa: CASSSVAGGEDEQYF
cdr3_nt: TGTGCCAGCAGCTCCGTGGCGGGAGGGGAGGACGAGCAGTACTTC
d_call: TRBD2
cdr3_length: 15
clone_size: once
j_call: TRBJ2-7
v_call: TRBV7-9

cdr3_aa: CASRRQGLWGANVLTF
cdr3_nt: TGTGCCAGCAGAAGACAGGGCCTCTGGGGGGCCAACGTCCTGACTTTC
d_call: TRBD1
cdr3_length: 16
clone_size: -
j_call: TRBJ2-6
v_call: TRBV7-8

cdr3_aa: CAVRENGQGLKNEQFF
cdr3_nt: TGTGCCGTTCGGGAAAATGGACAGGGCCTGAAAAATGAGCAGTTCTTC
d_call: TRBD1
cdr3_length: 16
clone_size: once
j_call: TRBJ2-1
v_call: TRBV28

cdr3_aa: CASSYKGSSYEQYF
cdr3_nt: TGTGCCAGCAGTTACAAAGGGAGCTCCTACGAGCAGTACTTC
d_call: -
cdr3_length: 14
clone_size: -
j_call: TRBJ2-7
v_call: TRBV6-5

cdr3_aa: CASSPRVQGAGNTEAFF
cdr3_nt: TGTGCCAGCTCTCCAAGGGTCCAAGGGGCTGGGAACACTGAAGCTTTCTTT
d_call: -
cdr3_length: 17
clone_size: medium-sized
j_call: TRBJ1-1
v_call: TRBV18

cdr3_aa: CASSPAGAYEQYF
cdr3_nt: TGTGCCAGCTCACCAGCGGGGGCCTACGAGCAGTACTTC
d_call: TRBD2
cdr3_length: 13
clone_size: -
j_call: TRBJ2-7
v_call: TRBV18

cdr3_aa: CAWSSPPGPLDEKLFF
cdr3_nt: TGTGCCTGGAGTTCACCACCGGGACCACTTGATGAAAAACTGTTTTTT
d_call: -
cdr3_length: 16
clone_size: medium-sized
j_call: TRBJ1-4
v_call: TRBV30

cdr3_aa: CASSQYGTSGRGQETQYF
cdr3_nt: TGTGCCAGTTCCCAATATGGGACTAGCGGGAGAGGTCAAGAGACCCAGTACTTC
d_call: TRBD2
cdr3_length: 18
clone_size: -
j_call: TRBJ2-5
v_call: TRBV18

cdr3_aa: CASRGAPSYEQYF
cdr3_nt: TGTGCCAGCCGGGGTGCCCCTTCCTACGAGCAGTACTTC
d_call: -
cdr3_length: 13
clone_size: -
j_call: TRBJ2-7
v_call: TRBV28

cdr3_aa: CASSVGSSGANVLTF
cdr3_nt: TGTGCCAGCTCCGTGGGGTCCTCTGGGGCCAACGTCCTGACTTTC
d_call: -
cdr3_length: 15
clone_size: few
j_call: TRBJ2-6
v_call: TRBV28

cdr3_aa: CASSAGGGPYEQYF
cdr3_nt: TGTGCCAGTAGTGCGGGCGGCGGACCTTACGAGCAGTACTTC
d_call: -
cdr3_length: 14
clone_size: medium-sized
j_call: TRBJ2-7
v_call: TRBV19